The 10 T cell receptor beta chains reported below all come from one sample, sequenced in a study of OX40 agonist ivuxolimab in advanced cancers. Some clones are missing from TCRdb's copy, which holds only in-frame ones; the method was immunoSEQ multiplex PCR. The sample records roughly 70,000 clones, roughly 87% being singletons. Material: CD4+ or CD8+ T cells sorted from blood, obtained in a trial of the OX40 agonist ivuxolimab. The receptors shown here come from an adult with an advanced solid tumor such as melanoma, head and neck, liver or kidney cancer.

The chain uses TRBV28 and TRBJ2-2; D not certain. V shed 2 bases and J shed 5 bases, with 0 bases lying between them. Germline CDR1 reads MDHEN; CDR2 reads SYDVKM. The CDR3 spans 11 residues. As DNA, the CDR3 is TGTGCCAGCAGTTTAACCGGGGAGCTGTTTTTT. Translation: CASSLTGELFF.

The V and J genes are TRBV29-1 and TRBJ2-7; 10 bases line up with TRBD2. Germline V CDR1 and CDR2: SQVTM, ANQGSEA. The junction had 7 bases not matched to a gene; V was cut back by 2 bases and J by 6 bases. The CDR3 is made up of 14 amino acids. CDR3 bases: TGCAGCGTTGAATCCCTAGCGGGAGAAGGCGAGCAGTACTTC. It encodes CSVESLAGEGEQYF.

The V and J genes are TRBV5-4 and TRBJ2-1; possible D gene TRBD1, 6 bases. CDR1 SGHNT and CDR2 YYREEE come from the germline V gene (reference sequence). The V gene lost 2 bases and the J gene lost 1 base, with 13 bases spanning the gap. This CDR3 has 16 amino acids. The chain's CDR3 is CASSFGGAGSYNEQFF. CDR3 sequence (DNA): TGTGCCAGCAGCTTTGGGGGCGCCGGGTCCTACAATGAGCAGTTCTTC.

The gene calls are TRBV5-1 and TRBJ2-1; TRBD1 agrees at 12 bases. The CDR3 spans 16 residues. Germline loops: CDR1 SGHRS, CDR2 YFSETQ. Trimming at V came to 2 bases and at J to 7 bases, leaving 7 bases not matched to a gene. CDR3 sequence (DNA): TGCGCCAGCAGCTTTAGGGGACAGGGGGCTGAAAATGAGCAGTTCTTC. This codes for CASSFRGQGAENEQFF.

The genes are TRBV5-1 and TRBJ2-1, with TRBD1 as a possible D gene (5 bases). The germline gives CDR1 SGHRS, CDR2 YFSETQ. The CDR3 runs to 13 residues. V lost 4 bases, J lost 9 bases, and 14 bases lay in between. The CDR3 DNA reads as TGCGCCAGCAGCGCTGACAGCTCCCCTGAGCAGTTCTTC. This encodes CASSADSSPEQFF.

The rearrangement uses TRBV6-5 and TRBJ1-5; D unresolved. CDR3 size: 15 residues. CDR1 and CDR2 (germline): MNHEY, SVGAGI. The V and J ends lost 0 bases and 1 base respectively, with 7 bases between them. The CDR3 protein is CASSYSGRSNQPQHF. The CDR3 bases are TGTGCCAGCAGTTACTCGGGCAGGAGCAATCAGCCCCAGCATTTT.

The count of this clone is one. The genes are TRBV28 and TRBJ1-4, with no clear D. V lost 6 bases and J 4 bases, leaving 3 bases between the germline ends. The V gene's germline CDR1 is MDHEN and CDR2 SYDVKM. CDR3 size: 11 residues. CDR3 nucleotides: TGTGCCAGCAGGGTTAATGAAAAACTGTTTTTT. Translated: CASRVNEKLFF.

The J gene is TRBJ2-7, the V gene TRBV7-3; 14 nucleotides line up with TRBD2. CDR1 and CDR2 (germline): SGHTA, FQGTGA. The J segment lost 2 bases and the V segment lost 7 bases, leaving 13 bases of the junction unmatched. This CDR3 has 18 residues. CDR3: CASNWAGLAGESPYEQYF. DNA of the CDR3: TGTGCCAGCAACTGGGCGGGACTAGCGGGAGAGTCCCCCTACGAGCAGTACTTC.

This chain connects TRBV19 to TRBJ2-2; 15 bases fit TRBD2. The J segment lost 3 bases and the V segment lost 6 bases, leaving 8 bases of the junction unmatched. Germline CDR1 reads LNHDA; CDR2 reads SQIVND (reference sequence). The CDR3 has 18 residues. CDR3 sequence: CASRGLAGGIKDTGELFF. CDR3 sequence (DNA): TGTGCCAGTAGGGGACTAGCGGGAGGTATTAAGGACACCGGGGAGCTGTTTTTT.

The genes are TRBV5-4 and TRBJ2-3; D is unresolved. V lost 4 bases and J lost 0, with 6 bases in between. CDR1 SGHNT and CDR2 YYREEE come from the germline V gene (reference sequence). The CDR3 length is 13 residues. The CDR3 loop is CASSPSSTDTQYF. CDR3 in DNA: TGTGCCAGCAGCCCTTCTAGCACAGATACGCAGTATTTT.